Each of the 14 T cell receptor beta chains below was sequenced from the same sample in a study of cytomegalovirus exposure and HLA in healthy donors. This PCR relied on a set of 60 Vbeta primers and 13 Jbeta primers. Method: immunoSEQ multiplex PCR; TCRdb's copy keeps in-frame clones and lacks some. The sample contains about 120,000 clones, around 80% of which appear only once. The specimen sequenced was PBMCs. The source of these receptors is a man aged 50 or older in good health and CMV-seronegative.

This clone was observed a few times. For the CDR3, the DNA is TGCGCCAGCAGCCAACGGGACAGGGAGAACACTGAAGCTTTCTTT. This sequence encodes CASSQRDRENTEAFF. The V call is TRBV4-3, the J call TRBJ1-1, with 9 positions matching TRBD1. V was clipped by 2 bases and J by 1 base; unmatched bases: 2. CDR3 length: 15 amino acids. Looked up from germline, CDR1 is LGHNA and CDR2 is YSLEER.

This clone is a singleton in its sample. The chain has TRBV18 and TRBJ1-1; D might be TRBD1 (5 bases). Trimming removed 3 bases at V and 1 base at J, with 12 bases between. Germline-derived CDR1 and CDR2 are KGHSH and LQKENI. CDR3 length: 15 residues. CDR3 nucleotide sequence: TGTGCCAGCTCACCCATTACAGGAAAGAACACTGAAGCTTTCTTT. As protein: CASSPITGKNTEAFF.

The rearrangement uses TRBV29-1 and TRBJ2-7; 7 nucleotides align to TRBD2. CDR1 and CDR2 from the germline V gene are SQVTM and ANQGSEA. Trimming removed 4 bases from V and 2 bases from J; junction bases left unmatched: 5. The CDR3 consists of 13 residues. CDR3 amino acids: CSVGDYLPYEQYF. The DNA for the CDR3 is TGCAGCGTTGGGGACTATCTCCCCTACGAGCAGTACTTC.

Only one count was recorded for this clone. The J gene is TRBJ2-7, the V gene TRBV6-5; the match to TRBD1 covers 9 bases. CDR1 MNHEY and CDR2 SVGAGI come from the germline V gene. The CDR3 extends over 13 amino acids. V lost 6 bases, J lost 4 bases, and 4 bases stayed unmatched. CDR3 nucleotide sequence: TGTGCCAGCAGCCGGGACAGGGATTACGAGCAGTACTTC. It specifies CASSRDRDYEQYF.

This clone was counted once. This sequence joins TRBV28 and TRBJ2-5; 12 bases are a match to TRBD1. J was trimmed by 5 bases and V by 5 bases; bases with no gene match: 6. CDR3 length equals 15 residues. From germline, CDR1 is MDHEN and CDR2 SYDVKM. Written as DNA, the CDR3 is TGTGCCAGCAGTGCCGGGACAGGGGGCTTGGAGACCCAGTACTTC. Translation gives CASSAGTGGLETQYF.

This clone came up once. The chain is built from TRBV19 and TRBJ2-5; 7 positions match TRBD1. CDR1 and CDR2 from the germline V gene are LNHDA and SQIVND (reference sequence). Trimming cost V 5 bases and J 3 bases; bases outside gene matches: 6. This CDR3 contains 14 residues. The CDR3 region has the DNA TGTGCCAGTAGTTCCCCCGGGACAGAAGAGACCCAGTACTTC. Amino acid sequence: CASSSPGTEETQYF.

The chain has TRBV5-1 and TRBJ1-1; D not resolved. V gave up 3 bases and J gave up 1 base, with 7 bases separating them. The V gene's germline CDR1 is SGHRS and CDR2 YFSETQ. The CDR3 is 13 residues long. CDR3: CASSSTPNTEAFF. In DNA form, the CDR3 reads TGCGCCAGCAGCTCCACACCGAACACTGAAGCTTTCTTT.

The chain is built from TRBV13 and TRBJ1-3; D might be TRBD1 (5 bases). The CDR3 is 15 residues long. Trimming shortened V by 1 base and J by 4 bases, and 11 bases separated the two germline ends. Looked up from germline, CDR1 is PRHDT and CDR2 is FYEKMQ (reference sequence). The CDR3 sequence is CASSLEGSAGNTIYF. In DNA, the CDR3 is TGTGCCAGCAGCTTAGAGGGGTCCGCCGGAAACACCATATATTTT.

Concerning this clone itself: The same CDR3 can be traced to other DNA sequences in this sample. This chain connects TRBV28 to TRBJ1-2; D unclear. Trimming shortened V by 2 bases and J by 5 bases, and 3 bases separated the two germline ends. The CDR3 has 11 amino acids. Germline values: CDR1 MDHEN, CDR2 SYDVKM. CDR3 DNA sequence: TGTGCCAGCAGTTTACAGTATGGCTACACCTTC. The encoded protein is CASSLQYGYTF.

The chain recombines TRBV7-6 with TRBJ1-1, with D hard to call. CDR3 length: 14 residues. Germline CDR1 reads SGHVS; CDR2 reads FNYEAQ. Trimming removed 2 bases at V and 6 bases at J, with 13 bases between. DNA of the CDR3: TGTGCCAGCAGCTTAACCTGGCTGAGGGCTGAAGCTTTCTTT. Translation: CASSLTWLRAEAFF.

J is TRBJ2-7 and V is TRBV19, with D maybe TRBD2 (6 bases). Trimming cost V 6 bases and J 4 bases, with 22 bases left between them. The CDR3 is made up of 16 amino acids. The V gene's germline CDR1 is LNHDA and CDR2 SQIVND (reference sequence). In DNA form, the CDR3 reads TGTGCCAGTAGCCTCTGGGGGTCTCCCGGGGGTTACGAGCAGTACTTC. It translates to CASSLWGSPGGYEQYF.

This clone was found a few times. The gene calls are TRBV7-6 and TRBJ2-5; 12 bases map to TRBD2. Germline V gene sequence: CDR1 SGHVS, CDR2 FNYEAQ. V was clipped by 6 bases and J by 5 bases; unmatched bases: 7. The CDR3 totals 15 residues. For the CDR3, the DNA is TGTGCCAGCAGTACTAGCGGGGGGCCCCTGGAGACCCAGTACTTC. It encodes CASSTSGGPLETQYF.

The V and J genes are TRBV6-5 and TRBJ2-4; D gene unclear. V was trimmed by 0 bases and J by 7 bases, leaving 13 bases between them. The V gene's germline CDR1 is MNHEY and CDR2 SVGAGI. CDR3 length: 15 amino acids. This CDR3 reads CASSYSAGSANIQYF. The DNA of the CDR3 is TGTGCCAGCAGTTACTCGGCCGGGTCGGCGAACATTCAGTACTTC.

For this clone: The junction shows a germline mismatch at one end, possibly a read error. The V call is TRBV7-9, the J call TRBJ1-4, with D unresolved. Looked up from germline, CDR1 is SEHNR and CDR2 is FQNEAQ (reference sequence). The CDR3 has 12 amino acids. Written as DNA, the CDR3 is TGTTCCAGCAGCCGCCTCACAGAAAAACTGTTTTTT. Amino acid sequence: CSSSRLTEKLFF. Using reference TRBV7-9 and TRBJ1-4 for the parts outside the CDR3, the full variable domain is DTGVSQNPRHKITKRGQNVTFRCDPISEHNRLYWYRQTLGQGPEFLTYFQNEAQLEKSRLLSDRFSAERPKGSFSTLEIQRTEQGDSAMYLCSSSRLTEKLFFGSGTQLSVL.